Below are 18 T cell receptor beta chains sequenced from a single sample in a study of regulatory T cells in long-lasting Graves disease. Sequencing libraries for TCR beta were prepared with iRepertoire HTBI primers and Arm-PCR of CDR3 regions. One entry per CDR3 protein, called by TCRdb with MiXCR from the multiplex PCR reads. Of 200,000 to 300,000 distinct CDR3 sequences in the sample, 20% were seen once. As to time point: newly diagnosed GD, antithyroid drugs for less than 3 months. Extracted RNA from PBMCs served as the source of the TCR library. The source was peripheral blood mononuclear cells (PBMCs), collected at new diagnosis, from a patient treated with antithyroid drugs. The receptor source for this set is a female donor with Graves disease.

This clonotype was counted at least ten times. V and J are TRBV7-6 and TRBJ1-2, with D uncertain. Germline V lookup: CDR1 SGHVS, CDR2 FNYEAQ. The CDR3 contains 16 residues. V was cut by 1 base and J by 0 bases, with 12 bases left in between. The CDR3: CASSLEAASTNYGYTF. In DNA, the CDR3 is TGTGCCAGCAGCTTAGAGGCAGCCAGCACTAACTATGGCTACACCTTC.

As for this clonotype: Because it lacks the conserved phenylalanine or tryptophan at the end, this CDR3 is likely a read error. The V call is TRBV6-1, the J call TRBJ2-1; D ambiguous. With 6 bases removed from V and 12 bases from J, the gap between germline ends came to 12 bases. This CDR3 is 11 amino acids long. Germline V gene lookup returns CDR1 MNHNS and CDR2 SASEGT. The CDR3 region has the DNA TGTGCCAGCAGCCAGAATGAGAGGCAGTTCCTC. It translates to CASSQNERQFL.

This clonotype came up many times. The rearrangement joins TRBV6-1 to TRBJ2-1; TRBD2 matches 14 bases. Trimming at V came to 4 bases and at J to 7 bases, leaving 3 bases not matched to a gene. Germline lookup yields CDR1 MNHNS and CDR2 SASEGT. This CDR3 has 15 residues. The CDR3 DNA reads TGTGCCAGCAGTGCCGGGACTAGCGGGAGAAATGAGCAGTTCTTC. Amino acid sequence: CASSAGTSGRNEQFF.

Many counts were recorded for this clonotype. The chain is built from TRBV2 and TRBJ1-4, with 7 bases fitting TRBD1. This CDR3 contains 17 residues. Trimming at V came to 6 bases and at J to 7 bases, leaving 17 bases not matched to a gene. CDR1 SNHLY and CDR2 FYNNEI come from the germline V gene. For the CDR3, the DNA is TGTGCCAGCAGAGACTGGCGACGACAGGGCGGCGGTGAAAAACTGTTTTTT. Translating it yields CASRDWRRQGGGEKLFF.

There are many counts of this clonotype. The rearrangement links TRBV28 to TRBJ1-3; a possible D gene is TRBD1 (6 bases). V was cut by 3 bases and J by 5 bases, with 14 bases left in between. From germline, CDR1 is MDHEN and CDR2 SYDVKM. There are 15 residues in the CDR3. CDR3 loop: CASSFLPGARNTIYF. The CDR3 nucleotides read TGTGCCAGCAGTTTCCTACCAGGGGCCCGAAACACCATATATTTT.

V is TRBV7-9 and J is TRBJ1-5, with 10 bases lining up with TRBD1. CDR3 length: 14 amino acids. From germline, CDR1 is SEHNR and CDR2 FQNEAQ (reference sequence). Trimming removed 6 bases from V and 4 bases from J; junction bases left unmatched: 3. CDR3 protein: CASSTGQGNQPQHF. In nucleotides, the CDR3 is TGTGCCAGCAGTACGGGACAGGGGAATCAGCCCCAGCATTTT.

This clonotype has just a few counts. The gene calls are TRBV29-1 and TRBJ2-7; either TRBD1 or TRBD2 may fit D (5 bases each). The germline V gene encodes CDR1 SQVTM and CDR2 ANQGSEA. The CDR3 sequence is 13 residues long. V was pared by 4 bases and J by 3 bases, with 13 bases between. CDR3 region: CSVGWDDYYEQYF. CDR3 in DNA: TGCAGCGTTGGTTGGGACGACTACTACGAGCAGTACTTC.

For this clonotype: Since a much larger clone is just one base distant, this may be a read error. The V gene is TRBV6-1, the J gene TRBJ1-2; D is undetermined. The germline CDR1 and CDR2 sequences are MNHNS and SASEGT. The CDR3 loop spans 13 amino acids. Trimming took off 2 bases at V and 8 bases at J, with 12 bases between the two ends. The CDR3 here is CASSEMPFGGYTF. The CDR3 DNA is TGTGCCAGCAGTGAAATGCCGTTCGGGGGCTACACCTTC.

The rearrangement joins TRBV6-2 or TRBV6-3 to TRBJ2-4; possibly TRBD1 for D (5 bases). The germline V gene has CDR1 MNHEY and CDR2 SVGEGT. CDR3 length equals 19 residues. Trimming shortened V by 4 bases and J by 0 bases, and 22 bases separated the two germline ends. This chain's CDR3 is CASSSIRQILNLAKNIQYF. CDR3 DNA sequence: TGTGCCAGCAGTTCGATTCGACAGATCTTAAATCTAGCCAAAAACATTCAGTACTTC.

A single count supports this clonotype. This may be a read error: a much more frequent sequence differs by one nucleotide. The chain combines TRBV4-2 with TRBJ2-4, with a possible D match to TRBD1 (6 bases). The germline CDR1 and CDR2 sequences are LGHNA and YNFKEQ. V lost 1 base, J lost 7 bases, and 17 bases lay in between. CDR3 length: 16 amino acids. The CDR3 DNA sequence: TGTGCCAGCAGCCAAGTGTCCGGCAGGGGAGTTAACATTCAGTACTTC. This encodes CASSQVSGRGVNIQYF.

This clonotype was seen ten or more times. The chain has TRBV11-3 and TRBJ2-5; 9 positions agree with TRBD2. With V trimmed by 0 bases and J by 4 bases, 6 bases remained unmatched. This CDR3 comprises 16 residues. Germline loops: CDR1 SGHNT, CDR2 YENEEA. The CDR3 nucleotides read TGTGCCAGCAGCTTAGATCCGGGACTAGCTGTAGAGACCCAGTACTTC. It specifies CASSLDPGLAVETQYF.

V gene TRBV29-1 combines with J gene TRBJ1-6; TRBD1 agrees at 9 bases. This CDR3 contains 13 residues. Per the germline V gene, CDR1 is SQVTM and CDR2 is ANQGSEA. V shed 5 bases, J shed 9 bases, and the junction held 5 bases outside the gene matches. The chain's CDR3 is CSVSTGGGSPLHF. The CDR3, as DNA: TGCAGCGTTTCGACAGGGGGAGGTTCACCCCTCCACTTT.

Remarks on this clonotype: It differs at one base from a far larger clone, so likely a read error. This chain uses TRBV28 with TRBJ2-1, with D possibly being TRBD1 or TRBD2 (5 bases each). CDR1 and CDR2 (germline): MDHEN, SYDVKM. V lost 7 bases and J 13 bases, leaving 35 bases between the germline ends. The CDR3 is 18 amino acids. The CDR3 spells CASKKHRVTGRLQETQFF. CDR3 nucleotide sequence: TGTGCCAGCAAAAAACATCGGGTGACGGGGCGCCTCCAAGAGACCCAGTTCTTC. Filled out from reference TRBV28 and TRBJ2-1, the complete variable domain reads DVKVTQSSRYLVKRTGEKVFLECVQDMDHENMFWYRQDPGLGLRLIYFSYDVKMKEKGDIPEGYSVSREKKERFSLILESASTNQTSMYLCASKKHRVTGRLQETQFFGPGTRLTVL.

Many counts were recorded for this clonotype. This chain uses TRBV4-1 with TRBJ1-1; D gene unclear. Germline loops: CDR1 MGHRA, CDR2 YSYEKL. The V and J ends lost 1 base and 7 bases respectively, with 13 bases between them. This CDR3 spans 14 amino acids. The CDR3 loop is CASSQGASKDEAFF. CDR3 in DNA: TGCGCCAGCAGCCAAGGGGCCAGCAAGGATGAAGCTTTCTTT.

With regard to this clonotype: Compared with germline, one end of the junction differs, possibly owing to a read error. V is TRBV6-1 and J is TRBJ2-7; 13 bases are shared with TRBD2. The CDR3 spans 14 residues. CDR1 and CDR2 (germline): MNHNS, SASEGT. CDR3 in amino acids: CAGSTGTSGNEQYF. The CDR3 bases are TGTGCCGGCAGTACCGGGACTAGCGGGAACGAGCAGTACTTC.

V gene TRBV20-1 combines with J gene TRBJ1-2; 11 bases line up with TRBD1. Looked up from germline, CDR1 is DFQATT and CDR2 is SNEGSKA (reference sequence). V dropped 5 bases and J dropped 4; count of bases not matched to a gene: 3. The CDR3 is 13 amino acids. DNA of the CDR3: TGCAGTGCTGGACAGGGGGCAGTCTATGGCTACACCTTC. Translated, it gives CSAGQGAVYGYTF.

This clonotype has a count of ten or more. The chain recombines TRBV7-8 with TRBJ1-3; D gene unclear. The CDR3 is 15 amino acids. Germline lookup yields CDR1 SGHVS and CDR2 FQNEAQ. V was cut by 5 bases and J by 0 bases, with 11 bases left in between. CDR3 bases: TGTGCCAGCAGCCCCCCGGGGTACTCTGGAAACACCATATATTTT. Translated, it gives CASSPPGYSGNTIYF. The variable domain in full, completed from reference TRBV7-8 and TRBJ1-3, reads GAGVSQSPRYKVAKRGQDVALRCDPISGHVSLFWYQQALGQGPEFLTYFQNEAQLDKSGLPSDRFFAERPEGSVSTLKIQRTQQEDSAVYLCASSPPGYSGNTIYFGEGSWLTVV.

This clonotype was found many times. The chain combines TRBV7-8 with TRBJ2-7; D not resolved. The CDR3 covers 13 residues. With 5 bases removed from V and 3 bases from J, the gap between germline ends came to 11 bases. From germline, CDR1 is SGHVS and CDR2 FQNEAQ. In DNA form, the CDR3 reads TGTGCCAGCAGCCCATTGCCCCTCTACGAGCAGTACTTC. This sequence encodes CASSPLPLYEQYF.